The present entry profiles one T cell receptor (beta chain) with its context. What it recognizes is unknown. The sample comes from a study of cytomegalovirus exposure and HLA in healthy donors. General study results and limits: Several V segments, TRBV6-2 and TRBV6-3 among them, could not be told apart and were dropped. Cytomegalovirus-associated status was assigned to 164 TCR beta chains.

Amplification used 60 Vbeta primers and 13 Jbeta primers. The protocol was immunoSEQ multiplex PCR, while the TCRdb copy is restricted to in-frame clones and leaves out a portion. The sample has nearly 110,000 clones; 74% are singletons. Germline V lookup: CDR1 MGHRA, CDR2 YSYEKL. The CDR3 sequence is 17 residues long. J was trimmed by 8 bases and V by 1 base; bases with no gene match: 15. Regarding donors, all were healthy bone marrow donors. V gene TRBV4-1 combines with J gene TRBJ1-2, with 8 bases matching TRBD1. The receptor was derived from a woman aged 40 to 50 in good health and CMV-seropositive. Material: PBMCs. CDR3 residues: CASSQGGPTGAGEGYTF. The CDR3 DNA follows: TGCGCCAGCAGCCAAGGAGGTCCGACAGGGGCCGGCGAAGGCTACACCTTC.